The 6 T cell receptor beta chains below all came from one sample that was sequenced in a study of blood T cell repertoires in COVID-19. Clones were sequenced by immunoSEQ multiplex PCR, and TCRdb holds only the in-frame ones, with some missing. There are fewer than 110,000 clones in the sample; around 89% occur only once, and about 4% lies in the top ten. The sample was peripheral blood. These receptors came from a woman aged 55-69 years with acute or convalescent COVID-19.

The V gene is TRBV7-8, the J gene TRBJ2-3, with 8 bases that match TRBD2. Germline V gives CDR1 SGHVS, CDR2 FQNEAQ. The J segment lost 5 bases and the V segment lost 2 bases, leaving 6 bases of the junction unmatched. The CDR3 runs to 15 residues. The CDR3 nucleotides read TGTGCCAGCAGCTTACTGGGACTAGTTGGAGATACGCAGTATTTT. Its protein product is CASSLLGLVGDTQYF.

This rearrangement joins TRBV6-6 to TRBJ1-5; D remains ambiguous. The CDR3 length is 15 residues. The germline V and J ends were trimmed by 5 bases and 1 base, with 12 bases remaining between them. Germline CDR1 MNHNY, CDR2 SVGAGI (reference sequence). CDR3 in amino acids: CASSPDGASNQPQHF. In nucleotides, the CDR3 is TGTGCCAGCAGTCCCGACGGAGCAAGCAATCAGCCCCAGCATTTT.

The chain couples TRBV19 to TRBJ1-4, with D unresolved. CDR3 length equals 13 residues. The V gene's germline CDR1 is LNHDA and CDR2 SQIVND (reference sequence). V was trimmed by 7 bases and J by 8 bases, leaving 14 bases between them. Here the CDR3 reads CASTLGIREKLFF. The CDR3, as DNA: TGTGCCAGTACCCTCGGGATACGGGAAAAACTGTTTTTT.

This chain uses TRBV27 with TRBJ2-2, with 8 bases that match TRBD2. Germline assignment: CDR1 MNHEY and CDR2 SMNVEV (reference sequence). The V and J ends lost 6 bases and 4 bases, in that order; junction bases with no gene match: 4. The CDR3 length is 14 residues. For the CDR3, the DNA is TGTGCCAGCAGACTAGCGGACTTCACCGGGGAGCTGTTTTTT. This gives the protein CASRLADFTGELFF.

This chain uses TRBV6-5 with TRBJ1-1, with 11 bases that match TRBD1. J lost 5 bases, V lost 4 bases, and 3 bases had no gene match. The CDR3 is 14 amino acids. Germline CDR1 reads MNHEY; CDR2 reads SVGAGI. Written as DNA, the CDR3 is TGTGCCAGCAGTTTTGGACAGGGGGCAACTGAAGCTTTCTTT. It yields the protein CASSFGQGATEAFF.

The rearrangement uses TRBV30 and TRBJ2-2; TRBD1 agrees at 8 bases. This CDR3 has 15 amino acids. V shed 3 bases, J shed 3 bases, and the junction held 6 bases outside the gene matches. Germline CDR1 reads GTSNPN; CDR2 reads SVGIG (reference sequence). This CDR3 is CAWREQGVDTGELFF. Here the CDR3 DNA reads TGTGCCTGGAGGGAACAGGGGGTTGACACCGGGGAGCTGTTTTTT. Complete variable domain (other parts from reference TRBV30 and TRBJ2-2): SQTIHQWPATLVQPVGSPLSLECTVEGTSNPNLYWYRQAAGRGLQLLFYSVGIGQISSEVPQNLSASRPQDRQFILSSKKLLLSDSGFYLCAWREQGVDTGELFFGEGSRLTVL.